These 26 T cell receptor beta chains share one sample of origin, sequenced in a study of read filtering for tumor transcriptome and immune sequencing (dated by TCRdb to about 2020). Sequencing used an Illumina HiSeq 4000. TCR libraries were built from about 420 ng RNA with the Immunoverse kit, using molecular barcoded adaptors covering alpha/delta and beta/gamma chains. TCRdb itself trimmed the public reads at Q25 with fastp, ran MiXCR and retained productive beta chains. For every CDR3 protein sequence, its rows merge into one entry that carries the most common genes and DNA. This sample comprises more than 35,000 distinct CDR3 sequences, approximately 12% of them detected only once. Clones ranked in the top ten supply about 30% of the sample. Material: a population of CD138-negative cells sorted from bone marrow. This sample's cell subset or site label indicates: bone marrow mononuclear cells depleted of CD138+ plasma/myeloma cells by negative magnetic selection. These receptors originate from a donor at least 40 years old with multiple myeloma.

The V and J genes are TRBV5-8 and TRBJ2-2; 7 bases match TRBD2. Germline loops: CDR1 SGHTS, CDR2 YDEGEE. This CDR3 is 15 amino acids long. The trim removed 2 bases at V and 5 bases at J, leaving 6 bases unmatched. CDR3 residues: CASSLTPGRTGELFF. In nucleotides, the CDR3 is TGTGCCAGCAGCTTAACCCCCGGGAGGACCGGGGAGCTGTTTTTT.

Ten or more counts support this clonotype. The V gene is TRBV9, the J gene TRBJ2-5; TRBD2 matches 10 bases. CDR1 is SGDLS and CDR2 is YYNGEE in the germline V gene. V was clipped by 2 bases and J by 1 base; unmatched bases: 5. The CDR3 length is 16 residues. The CDR3 loop is CASSVLAGELQETQYF. CDR3 DNA sequence: TGTGCCAGCAGCGTTCTAGCGGGGGAACTCCAAGAGACCCAGTACTTC.

Turning to this clonotype: Germline is not matched at one junction end, which may reflect a read error. This sequence joins TRBV7-9 and TRBJ2-2, with 11 bases that match TRBD1. This CDR3 spans 15 amino acids. CDR1 SEHNR and CDR2 FQNEAQ come from the germline V gene (reference sequence). CDR3 protein: CANGQGAENTGELLF. In DNA form, the CDR3 reads TGTGCCAATGGACAGGGGGCAGAAAACACCGGGGAGCTGCTTTTT. The variable domain in full, with the rest retrieved from reference TRBV7-9 and TRBJ2-2, is DTGVSQNPRHKITKRGQNVTFRCDPISEHNRLYWYRQTLGQGPEFLTYFQNEAQLEKSRLLSDRFSAERPKGSFSTLEIQRTEQGDSAMYLCANGQGAENTGELLFGEGSRLTVL.

In regard to this clonotype: A clone one base away is much larger, so this may be a read error. J is TRBJ2-3 and V is TRBV2; D not certain. Looked up from germline, CDR1 is SNHLY and CDR2 is FYNNEI. V dropped 5 bases and J dropped 5 bases, with 8 bases sitting between them. The CDR3 is 12 residues long. CDR3 sequence (DNA): TGTGCCAGCAGTCGGCTTGAAGATACGCAGTATTTT. Translated, it gives CASSRLEDTQYF.

This clonotype was seen a few times. This chain uses TRBV28 with TRBJ2-2; D possibly uses TRBD1 or TRBD2 (5 bases each). Trimming stripped 8 bases from V and 7 bases from J, with 8 bases between. The germline V gene has CDR1 MDHEN and CDR2 SYDVKM. CDR3 size: 11 residues. The CDR3 DNA reads TGTGCCAGCGAGGGGTACGGGGAGCTGTTTTTT. Amino acid sequence: CASEGYGELFF.

Note on this clonotype: The likely explanation is a read error, given a far larger clone one base away. The conserved final phenylalanine or tryptophan is absent from the CDR3, which likely points to a read error. The chain combines TRBV6-1 with TRBJ2-1; 13 positions agree with TRBD2. Losses at the gene ends were 6 bases for V and 9 bases for J; bases not matched to a gene: 5. Germline CDR1 MNHNS, CDR2 SASEGT. The CDR3 consists of 14 residues. The CDR3 reads CASRGTSGALEQFL. The CDR3 DNA reads TGTGCCAGCAGAGGGACTAGCGGGGCCCTTGAGCAGTTCCTC.

This clonotype was detected many times. The chain links TRBV6-1 to TRBJ2-7; possible D gene TRBD2, 5 bases. Germline V gives CDR1 MNHNS, CDR2 SASEGT. Trimming took off 10 bases at V and 7 bases at J, with 23 bases between the two ends. The CDR3 length is 14 residues. The CDR3 DNA follows: TGTGCCACCCTCCGGAGCGGTCTTTATTGGGAGCAGTACTTC. Translation: CATLRSGLYWEQYF.

Points on this clonotype: A read error is likely here: a far larger clone is one base away. CDR3 protein: CSAAPFASGAYNEQYF. Written as DNA, the CDR3 is TGCAGTGCTGCCCCCTTCGCTAGCGGGGCCTACAATGAGCAGTACTTC. The V gene is TRBV20-1, the J gene TRBJ2-5; TRBD2 matches at 9 bases. Germline CDR1 and CDR2: DFQATT and SNEGSKA (reference sequence). V was pared by 5 bases and J by 11 bases, with 21 bases of the junction left unmatched. This CDR3 is built from 16 residues.

This clonotype turned up a few times. CDR3 DNA sequence: TGTGCCAGCAGCCAAGCCCGACTAGCGGGGGGCTTGTACCAAGAGACCCAGTACTTC. Translated: CASSQARLAGGLYQETQYF. V gene TRBV14 combines with J gene TRBJ2-5; 13 nucleotides agree with TRBD2. The J segment lost 0 bases and the V segment lost 1 base, leaving 8 bases of the junction unmatched. CDR3 length: 19 amino acids. Germline CDR1 and CDR2: SGHDN and FVKESK.

V gene TRBV29-1 combines with J gene TRBJ2-7; TRBD2 aligns across 8 bases. CDR1 and CDR2 (germline): SQVTM, ANQGSEA. The V gene end was trimmed by 7 bases and the J gene end by 2 bases; junction bases not matched to a gene: 7. The CDR3 totals 13 residues. The CDR3 coding sequence is TGCAGCGCCCAAGCGGGGGAACCCTACGAGCAGTACTTC. It is translated as CSAQAGEPYEQYF.

V gene TRBV10-3 combines with J gene TRBJ2-3; TRBD2 matches at 9 bases. There are 14 residues in the CDR3. V lost 9 bases, J lost 5 bases, and 9 bases stayed unmatched. CDR1 is ENHRY and CDR2 is SYGVKD in the germline V gene. The CDR3 nucleotides read TGTGCCATTTTAAGGGGACTAGCTGGAGATACGCAGTATTTT. The encoded protein is CAILRGLAGDTQYF.

Many counts were recorded for this clonotype. J is TRBJ2-1 and V is TRBV9, with 8 bases identical to TRBD2. Germline V gene lookup returns CDR1 SGDLS and CDR2 YYNGEE. With 4 bases clipped from V and 5 bases from J, the junction kept 5 bases outside the gene matches. This CDR3 is 14 amino acids long. The CDR3 loop is CASSPTSGHNEQFF. DNA of the CDR3: TGTGCCAGCAGCCCCACTAGCGGTCACAATGAGCAGTTCTTC. Complete variable domain (other parts from reference TRBV9 and TRBJ2-1): DSGVTQTPKHLITATGQRVTLRCSPRSGDLSVYWYQQSLDQGLQFLIQYYNGEERAKGNILERFSAQQFPDLHSELNLSSLELGDSALYFCASSPTSGHNEQFFGPGTRLTVL.

This clonotype was detected a few times. This chain uses TRBV28 with TRBJ2-3, with 9 bases matching TRBD1. V lost 7 bases to trimming and J lost 6 bases; unmatched junction nucleotides: 8. The CDR3 spans 14 residues. CDR1 is MDHEN and CDR2 is SYDVKM in the germline V gene. CDR3 sequence reads: CASTTGQGSDTQYF. The DNA of the CDR3 is TGTGCCAGCACCACGGGACAGGGATCGGATACGCAGTATTTT.

This clonotype occurred many times. The chain's CDR3 is CASSQHGFSNTEAFF. The CDR3 coding sequence is TGTGCCAGCAGCCAGCATGGCTTCTCAAACACTGAAGCTTTCTTT. The chain links TRBV11-2 to TRBJ1-1; D uncertain. CDR3 size: 15 residues. Germline lookup yields CDR1 SGHAT and CDR2 FQNNGV. With 5 bases removed from V and 2 bases from J, the gap between germline ends came to 15 bases.

This clonotype occurred many times. The CDR3 DNA follows: TGCAGTGCTCCTATCCCGGGGGTCCCCAACGAGCAGTACTTC. Translating gives CSAPIPGVPNEQYF. The chain links TRBV20-1 to TRBJ2-7, with D possibly being TRBD2 (6 bases). Trimming stripped 5 bases from V and 5 bases from J, with 19 bases between. Germline V gives CDR1 DFQATT, CDR2 SNEGSKA (reference sequence). The CDR3 has 14 amino acids.

Note on this clonotype: A read error may be the cause here, since a much bigger clone is one base away. The chain has TRBV7-2 and TRBJ2-5; a weak D match, TRBD2 (5 bases). Germline CDR1 and CDR2: SGHTA and FQGNSA. The CDR3 is 13 amino acids. Trimming shortened V by 1 base and J by 6 bases, and 9 bases separated the two germline ends. DNA of the CDR3: TGTGCCAGCAGCTTAGAACTAGTGCAGACCCAGTACTTC. Protein product: CASSLELVQTQYF.

This clonotype occurred a few times. The chain combines TRBV13 with TRBJ2-7, with D maybe TRBD1 (6 bases). The CDR3 contains 15 residues. V lost 0 bases to trimming and J lost 3 bases, with 12 bases between them. Per germline, CDR1 PRHDT and CDR2 FYEKMQ (reference sequence). The CDR3 sequence is CASSLGLQGLYEQYF. CDR3 coding DNA: TGTGCCAGCAGCTTAGGTCTCCAGGGGCTCTACGAGCAGTACTTC.

As regards this clonotype: Lacking the conserved final phenylalanine or tryptophan, this CDR3 likely reflects a read error. It is unclear where the CDR3 begins or ends on the DNA, so no DNA is shown, and the CDR3 is as TCRdb lists it. The rearrangement joins TRBV11-2 to TRBJ2-1; TRBD1, the D gene given by the table, was not confirmed from the DNA. Germline values: CDR1 SGHAT, CDR2 FQNNGV. Both ends counted, the CDR3 spans 14 residues. CDR3 amino acids: CASSFTDSYNEQLY.

This clonotype was counted at least ten times. The chain carries TRBV10-3 and TRBJ2-3, with D maybe TRBD2 (5 bases). The CDR3 extends over 12 amino acids. V was shortened by 8 bases and J by 2 bases, with 8 bases between the two germline ends. CDR1 and CDR2 (germline): ENHRY, SYGVKD. CDR3 loop: CAIRRDTDTQYF. The CDR3 coding sequence is TGTGCCATCCGTCGGGACACAGATACGCAGTATTTT.

This clonotype was detected many times. V and J are TRBV20-1 and TRBJ2-2; possible D gene TRBD1, 7 bases. V was trimmed by 2 bases and J by 7 bases, leaving 17 bases between them. This CDR3 is 15 amino acids long. The V gene's germline CDR1 is DFQATT and CDR2 SNEGSKA (reference sequence). The CDR3 region is CSARQGGPGIGELFF. CDR3 DNA sequence: TGCAGTGCTAGACAGGGGGGACCCGGTATCGGGGAGCTGTTTTTT.

This clonotype was recorded many times. The chain uses TRBV11-2 and TRBJ2-6, with 13 bases aligning to TRBD2. Per the germline V gene, CDR1 is SGHAT and CDR2 is FQNNGV. V lost 4 bases and J lost 4; bases outside the gene matches: 4. This CDR3 has 17 residues. The CDR3 bases are TGTGCCAGCAGCTCACTAGCGGGGGGGTTAGGGGCCAACGTCCTGACTTTC. Its protein is CASSSLAGGLGANVLTF.

This clonotype was found many times. The chain has TRBV5-4 and TRBJ2-6, with D tentatively TRBD2 (5 bases). CDR1 and CDR2 from the germline V gene are SGHNT and YYREEE (reference sequence). V gave up 4 bases and J gave up 2 bases, with 13 bases separating them. The CDR3 loop spans 16 amino acids. In nucleotides, the CDR3 is TGTGCCAGCAGCCTACCGAACGGGGCTGGGGCCAACGTCCTGACTTTC. Protein: CASSLPNGAGANVLTF.

This clonotype was recorded many times. The genes are TRBV4-1 and TRBJ1-2, with 10 bases identical to TRBD1. The germline V gene encodes CDR1 MGHRA and CDR2 YSYEKL. After removal of 0 bases from V and 4 bases from J, the junction contained 2 bases not matched to a gene. The CDR3 has 15 amino acids. For the CDR3, the DNA is TGCGCCAGCAGCCAAGAGGGGACAGGGGTCTATGGCTACACCTTC. Translating it yields CASSQEGTGVYGYTF.

The table lists this clonotype with a few counts. Since a much larger clone is just one base distant, this may be a read error. This chain joins TRBV20-1 and TRBJ2-3; 8 nucleotides line up with TRBD2. Germline lookup yields CDR1 DFQATT and CDR2 SNEGSKA (reference sequence). The CDR3 extends over 15 amino acids. The CDR3: CSAKVDRGGTGTQYF. In DNA, the CDR3 is TGCAGTGCTAAGGTTGATCGGGGGGGCACAGGTACGCAGTATTTT.

Comments on this clonotype: A much larger clone is a single base away; this may be a read error. This rearrangement joins TRBV6-6 to TRBJ2-7; D is possibly TRBD1 or TRBD2 (6 bases each). Germline V lookup: CDR1 MNHNY, CDR2 SVGAGI (reference sequence). The CDR3 covers 13 residues. CDR3 region: CASSRGPVYEQCF. The DNA for the CDR3 is TGTGCCAGCAGTCGGGGGCCGGTCTACGAGCAGTGCTTC.

CDR3 sequence (DNA): TGTGCCAGCAGACACGGGACAGGGGCTTTGAGCAATCAGCCCCAGCATTTT. Translation: CASRHGTGALSNQPQHF. The J gene is TRBJ1-5, the V gene TRBV6-2 or TRBV6-3, with 10 bases identical to TRBD1. The CDR3 is 17 residues long. The germline V gene encodes CDR1 MNHEY and CDR2 SVGEGT. Trimming took 6 bases from V and 1 from J; bases not matched to a gene: 9.